This T cell receptor beta chain was recorded in a study of somatic mutations in cytotoxic T cells in rheumatoid arthritis. General study points: More than 20% of CD8+ cells belonged to the largest clone in about an eighth of the roughly 65 patients.

Original methodology: Patient CD8+ clones above 1% seldom matched published virus-specific TCRB sequences. The assay was immunoSEQ multiplex PCR, and TCRdb's table has in-frame clones only and misses some. The V and J calls and clone size are taken from that table; D and trimming were inferred from the DNA. The table has 8,500 to 10,000 clones, almost 80% seen once; the top ten hold approximately 34%. For this clone: Its antigen is still unknown.

The CDR3 covers 13 residues. Between the trimmed V and J ends, which lost 3 bases and 8 bases, there was a span of 13 bases. The germline gives CDR1 MNHEY, CDR2 SMNVEV (reference sequence). The chain combines TRBV27 with TRBJ1-1, with D tentatively TRBD1 (5 bases). This TCR came from an adult with rheumatoid arthritis. The sequenced material came from CD8+ T cells sorted from blood. CDR3 sequence reads: CASSFWGGREAFF. The CDR3, as DNA: TGTGCCAGCAGTTTTTGGGGGGGAAGGGAAGCTTTCTTT.